This T cell receptor beta chain was captured by sequencing in a study of CD8 T cells in ankylosing spondylitis. Construction of TCR beta libraries was performed using quantitative 5'-RACE with molecular barcodes. MiXCR was run by TCRdb on the 5' RACE reads, yielding one entry per CDR3 protein. The data show 200,000 to 250,000 distinct CDR3 sequences, with roughly a tenth seen just once and 21% held by the top ten. Points from the study as a whole: It appeared that ankylosing spondylitis blood was characterized by a TCR beta motif of several highly homologous variants. It was reported that disease-linked clones were significantly enriched in matched ankylosing spondylitis synovial fluid. Clones that were linked to disease were CD8+ and were relatively rare in peripheral blood.

This clonotype was recorded many times. The antigen is not known. This TCR came from a male donor with ankylosing spondylitis or in good health (not recorded which). Sequencing was performed on blood, either unsorted or a sorted T cell fraction (not recorded which).

CDR3 bases: TGTGCCAGCAGCTTAATGTCTAGCACAGATACGCAGTATTTT. It yields the protein CASSLMSSTDTQYF. The chain carries TRBV7-2 and TRBJ2-3; D is undetermined. The ends were cut back, 2 bases at V and 0 bases at J, with 6 bases in the middle. The germline gives CDR1 SGHTA, CDR2 FQGNSA. The CDR3 is 14 amino acids.